This TCR beta chain is from a study of blood T cell repertoires in COVID-19. Study context: Spain, Italy and the United States supplied samples that represented acute and convalescent COVID-19. T cells, B-cell-depleted T cells, or PBMCs provided the cDNA or gDNA that served as material.

Ages ranged from about 18 to 100 years, with residence in more than 20 US areas. Germline V gives CDR1 KGHSH, CDR2 LQKENI. The V end was cut by 3 bases, the J end by 7 bases, with 18 bases between. The CDR3 is 15 residues long. The authors' processing: Nucleated cell number was recorded as an estimate derived from reference gene primer amplification. The data were produced by immunoSEQ multiplex PCR, yet TCRdb's version contains in-frame clones alone and is incomplete. The DNA gave D and trimming, while V, J and clone size come from that table. The table has almost 400,000 clones, around nine tenths seen once.

The clonotype originates from a young woman who had recovered from COVID-19. Sequencing was carried out using PBMCs or T cells enriched from blood (not recorded which). The chain links TRBV18 to TRBJ1-2, with a possible D match to TRBD1 (6 bases). CDR3 nucleotide sequence: TGTGCCAGCTCACCGGGGGCAGGCCCATCACCTGGCTACACCTTC. Translation gives CASSPGAGPSPGYTF.